This passage covers 20 T cell receptor beta chains from one sample sequenced in a study of blood T cells in healthy people across ages. It was with a sample-barcoded 5' primer and a J-beta primer mix that a second PCR of roughly 7 to 12 cycles was run. TCRdb re-analysed the 5' RACE reads in MiXCR, keeping a single row per CDR3 protein. The data hold about 1.8 million distinct CDR3 sequences, with around 48% observed a single time. The sample taken for sequencing was blood. These receptors all come from a woman between 40 and 50 years old in good health.

The CDR3 nucleotides read TGCAGCGCCAGGGGACAGGGAAGCAATCAGCCCCAGCATTTT. This translates into CSARGQGSNQPQHF. The rearrangement uses TRBV20-1 and TRBJ1-5; the match to TRBD1 covers 9 bases. CDR1 DFQATT and CDR2 SNEGSKA come from the germline V gene (reference sequence). The length of the CDR3 is 14 residues.

This clonotype has more than one count but fewer than ten. CDR3 protein: CASSKKGGSALGANVLTF. The DNA for the CDR3 is TGTGCCAGCAGCAAAAAGGGGGGGTCCGCTTTGGGGGCCAACGTCCTGACTTTC. The gene calls are TRBV21-1 and TRBJ2-6; the DNA was not used to check the table's D call, TRBD1. TRBV21-1 represents a pseudogene. This CDR3 comprises 18 residues.

The chain is built from TRBV24-1 and TRBJ2-1; unclear D gene. The V end lost 4 bases, the J end lost 0 bases, and 12 bases lay between the germline ends. The germline CDR1 and CDR2 sequences are KGHDR and SFDVKD. The CDR3 is 16 amino acids. CDR3 DNA: TGTGCCACCAGTGACTGGGCCTCGAGCTCCTACAATGAGCAGTTCTTC. It yields the protein CATSDWASSSYNEQFF.

V gene TRBV20-1 combines with J gene TRBJ1-2; perhaps TRBD1 as D (5 bases). There are 12 residues in the CDR3. Between the trimmed V and J ends, which lost 5 bases and 5 bases, there was a span of 12 bases. CDR1 is DFQATT, CDR2 SNEGSKA, per germline (reference sequence). The CDR3 DNA reads TGCAGTGCTCTACACACAGGATATGGCTACACCTTC. Translated: CSALHTGYGYTF.

The J gene is TRBJ2-7, the V gene TRBV15; D might be TRBD1 or TRBD2, each matching 5 bases. The V gene's germline CDR1 is LNHNV and CDR2 YYDKDF (reference sequence). This CDR3 comprises 14 residues. The V end lost 5 bases, the J end lost 4 bases, and 15 bases lay between the germline ends. The CDR3 DNA is TGTGCCACCAGCCTTGGGACGGAGCAGTACGAGCAGTACTTC. Its translation: CATSLGTEQYEQYF.

DNA for the CDR3: TGCAGTGCTAGAGATCCCCTCGCTCGTAACTATGGCTACACCTTC. Amino acids: CSARDPLARNYGYTF. The rearrangement links TRBV20-1 to TRBJ1-2; D is ambiguous. The V end lost 0 bases, the J end lost 1 base, and 12 bases lay between the germline ends. The germline V gene has CDR1 DFQATT and CDR2 SNEGSKA (reference sequence). The CDR3 runs 15 residues.

In DNA, the CDR3 is TGTGCCAGCAGCTGGGGCGGGACAGGCTACAATGAGCAGTTCTTC. It translates to CASSWGGTGYNEQFF. The chain joins TRBV5-5 to TRBJ2-1, with TRBD1 matching over 8 bases. The germline CDR1 and CDR2 sequences are SGHKS and YYEKEE (reference sequence). The length of the CDR3 is 15 residues. The junction had 5 bases not matched to a gene; V was cut back by 3 bases and J by 3 bases.

CDR3 residues: CASSLVQGAYGYTF. As DNA, the CDR3 is TGTGCCAGCAGCTTAGTTCAGGGCGCCTATGGCTACACCTTC. The chain employs TRBV7-9 and TRBJ1-2, with TRBD1 as a possible D gene (5 bases). The V end was cut by 1 base, the J end by 4 bases, with 10 bases between. The V gene's germline CDR1 is SEHNR and CDR2 FQNEAQ (reference sequence). The CDR3 length is 14 residues.

The rearrangement uses TRBV27 and TRBJ2-5; 9 bases match TRBD1. CDR3 length: 15 amino acids. CDR1 is MNHEY, CDR2 SMNVEV, per germline (reference sequence). Trimming removed 5 bases from V and 1 base from J; junction bases left unmatched: 5. CDR3 amino acids: CASSRQTGGQETQYF. The CDR3 DNA reads TGTGCCAGCAGTCGACAGACAGGGGGCCAAGAGACCCAGTACTTC.

This chain uses TRBV9 with TRBJ2-1, with D possibly TRBD2 on 7 matching bases. In germline, CDR1 is SGDLS, CDR2 YYNGEE. Trimming shortened V by 4 bases and J by 8 bases, and 22 bases separated the two germline ends. This CDR3 has 16 residues. The CDR3 DNA sequence: TGTGCCAGCAGCCCGGCGCCGGGGGGCTACACCCATGAGCAGTTCTTC. Its protein is CASSPAPGGYTHEQFF.

This chain uses TRBV30 with TRBJ1-1, with D possibly being TRBD1 (5 bases). This CDR3 has 11 amino acids. CDR1 is GTSNPN, CDR2 SVGIG, per germline (reference sequence). V shed 3 bases and J shed 7 bases, with 9 bases lying between them. This CDR3 is CAWRDGGEAFF. In nucleotides, the CDR3 is TGTGCCTGGAGAGACGGGGGTGAAGCTTTCTTT.

This chain joins TRBV5-6 and TRBJ2-6; D unclear. CDR3 size: 16 residues. The germline CDR1 and CDR2 sequences are SGHDT and YYEEEE. The ends were cut back, 3 bases at V and 0 bases at J, with 10 bases in the middle. CDR3 protein: CASSWPIDSGANVLTF. The CDR3 DNA follows: TGTGCCAGCAGCTGGCCTATAGACTCTGGGGCCAACGTCCTGACTTTC.

The rearrangement joins TRBV7-3 to TRBJ2-1, with 10 bases that match TRBD2. After removal of 5 bases from V and 6 bases from J, the junction contained 7 bases not matched to a gene. This CDR3 is 15 amino acids long. The germline V gene has CDR1 SGHTA and CDR2 FQGTGA. The CDR3 here is CASSPLAGDFNEQFF. Here the CDR3 DNA reads TGTGCCAGCAGCCCCCTAGCGGGGGATTTCAATGAGCAGTTCTTC.

The rearrangement uses TRBV6-5 and TRBJ2-3, with D maybe TRBD2 (5 bases). The CDR3 contains 15 residues. The germline CDR1 and CDR2 sequences are MNHEY and SVGAGI. V was trimmed by 8 bases and J by 1 base, leaving 16 bases between them. The CDR3 reads CASAPGVARTDTQYF. The CDR3 bases are TGTGCCAGCGCTCCCGGGGTGGCACGCACAGATACGCAGTATTTT.

On this clonotype: Compared with germline, one end of the junction differs, possibly owing to a read error. CDR3 nucleotide sequence: TGTGCCAGCAAGATGGGTGGGACAGGGGGCGCTGGGGCCGACGTCCTGACTTTC. Translated, it gives CASKMGGTGGAGADVLTF. The rearrangement joins TRBV28 to TRBJ2-6, with TRBD1 identical over 12 bases. The CDR3 length is 18 residues. Germline values: CDR1 MDHEN, CDR2 SYDVKM.

This clonotype was seen once. The rearrangement uses TRBV5-1 and TRBJ2-3, with 9 bases that match TRBD1. Germline V gene sequence: CDR1 SGHRS, CDR2 YFSETQ. CDR3 length: 16 amino acids. V trimming: 2 bases; J trimming: 4 bases; junction bases outside the gene matches: 8. The CDR3 protein is CASSFQGQGNPDTQYF. The CDR3 bases are TGCGCCAGCAGCTTTCAAGGACAGGGGAATCCAGATACGCAGTATTTT.

The V gene is TRBV9, the J gene TRBJ2-7; tentatively, D is TRBD2 (5 bases). Germline V lookup: CDR1 SGDLS, CDR2 YYNGEE. The V end lost 2 bases, the J end lost 0 bases, and 6 bases lay between the germline ends. The CDR3 consists of 13 residues. DNA for the CDR3: TGTGCCAGCAGCGTTGACTACTCCTACGAGCAGTACTTC. Translated: CASSVDYSYEQYF.

This chain links TRBV5-1 with TRBJ1-2, with 9 bases identical to TRBD1. The junction had 4 bases not matched to a gene; V was cut back by 0 bases and J by 4 bases. Germline-derived CDR1 and CDR2 are SGHRS and YFSETQ. The CDR3 is 15 residues long. The CDR3 nucleotides are TGCGCCAGCAGCTTGGAGGGGACAGGGAGCTATGGCTACACCTTC. Protein: CASSLEGTGSYGYTF.

The table lists this clonotype with a few counts. The chain recombines TRBV20-1 with TRBJ2-1; 7 bases are shared with TRBD2. Losses at the gene ends were 5 bases for V and 6 bases for J; bases not matched to a gene: 19. This CDR3 has 17 amino acids. CDR1 is DFQATT and CDR2 is SNEGSKA in the germline V gene (reference sequence). CDR3 sequence: CSALTPHLRGNSNEQFF. CDR3 in DNA: TGCAGTGCTCTCACGCCCCATTTGCGGGGGAACAGCAATGAGCAGTTCTTC.

This chain joins TRBV24-1 and TRBJ1-5; 7 bases line up with TRBD1. Germline CDR1 and CDR2: KGHDR and SFDVKD. Germline trimming cut 6 bases from V and 2 bases from J; bases unmatched to any gene: 6. The CDR3 has 15 residues. In nucleotides, the CDR3 is TGTGCCACCAGTAACGCAGGGGGAGGCAATCAGCCCCAGCATTTT. As protein: CATSNAGGGNQPQHF.